Listed here are 17 T cell receptor beta chains from one sample, sequenced in a study of cytomegalovirus exposure and HLA in healthy donors. PCR primers comprised 60 Vbeta and 13 Jbeta primers. Profiling relied on immunoSEQ multiplex PCR, and the TCRdb table lists in-frame clones only, not all of them. The sample includes approximately 140,000 clones, more than 60% seen only once; the top ten take approximately 8.2%. The sample was PBMCs. The receptors shown here come from a woman between 45 and 60 years old in good health and CMV-seropositive.

This clone appeared once. This sequence joins TRBV20-1 and TRBJ1-1; D unresolved. The germline V and J ends were trimmed by 7 bases and 3 bases, with 9 bases remaining between them. This CDR3 has 11 amino acids. CDR1 DFQATT and CDR2 SNEGSKA come from the germline V gene (reference sequence). The CDR3 sequence is CSGVGDTEAFF. For the CDR3, the DNA is TGCAGTGGGGTCGGGGACACTGAAGCTTTCTTT.

For the CDR3, the DNA is TGTGCCGCGGCGCGGGGGAATGAGCAGTTCTTC. It encodes CAAARGNEQFF. This chain connects TRBV30 to TRBJ2-1; 7 positions match TRBD2. Germline CDR1 and CDR2: GTSNPN and SVGIG (reference sequence). V shed 8 bases, J shed 7 bases, and the junction held 5 bases outside the gene matches. This CDR3 has 11 amino acids.

The genes are TRBV7-3 and TRBJ1-1; tentative D call: TRBD1 (6 bases). The V and J ends lost 0 bases and 2 bases respectively, with 10 bases between them. This CDR3 region has 15 residues. Germline V gives CDR1 SGHTA, CDR2 FQGTGA. The CDR3 loop reads CASSLTQGTNTEAFF. The CDR3 DNA follows: TGTGCCAGCAGCTTAACTCAGGGGACAAACACTGAAGCTTTCTTT.

This chain links TRBV18 with TRBJ2-5, with a tentative D call TRBD2 (5 bases). Trimming shortened V by 3 bases and J by 1 base, and 6 bases separated the two germline ends. CDR1 is KGHSH and CDR2 is LQKENI in the germline V gene. The CDR3 totals 13 residues. The CDR3 coding sequence is TGTGCCAGCTCACCGAGCGGCCAAGAGACCCAGTACTTC. This translates into CASSPSGQETQYF.

In its sample, this clone ranks as medium-sized. The rearrangement links TRBV6-1 to TRBJ2-7; 12 bases are a match to TRBD2. The CDR3 runs 15 residues. Germline CDR1 reads MNHNS; CDR2 reads SASEGT. V lost 3 bases and J lost 1; bases outside the gene matches: 1. The CDR3 coding sequence is TGTGCCAGCAGTGACGGACTAGCGGGGTCCTACGAGCAGTACTTC. It encodes CASSDGLAGSYEQYF.

This clone showed up just a few times. The chain has TRBV28 and TRBJ1-5; D not certain. Trimming stripped 2 bases from V and 9 bases from J, with 14 bases between. The CDR3 extends over 14 amino acids. CDR1 and CDR2 from the germline V gene are MDHEN and SYDVKM. The CDR3 region is CASSLVAATGPQHF. The CDR3 DNA follows: TGTGCCAGCAGTTTAGTGGCGGCGACGGGGCCCCAGCATTTT. Combining the CDR3 with reference TRBV28 and TRBJ1-5 gives the whole variable domain DVKVTQSSRYLVKRTGEKVFLECVQDMDHENMFWYRQDPGLGLRLIYFSYDVKMKEKGDIPEGYSVSREKKERFSLILESASTNQTSMYLCASSLVAATGPQHFGDGTRLSIL.

This clone was detected only a few times. The V and J genes are TRBV28 and TRBJ1-4; possibly TRBD1 for D (6 bases). Germline CDR1 reads MDHEN; CDR2 reads SYDVKM. This CDR3 has 17 amino acids. The V and J ends lost 6 bases and 3 bases respectively, with 20 bases between them. Here the CDR3 reads CASSFSRWGLANEKLFF. The CDR3 DNA reads TGTGCCAGCAGCTTTTCGAGGTGGGGGCTTGCTAATGAAAAACTGTTTTTT.

The CDR3 loop reads CASSSNLQGAEQYF. The CDR3 bases are TGTGCCAGCAGCTCGAACTTACAGGGGGCCGAGCAGTACTTC. The V call is TRBV7-2, the J call TRBJ2-7; TRBD1 matches at 9 bases. Germline-derived CDR1 and CDR2 are SGHTA and FQGNSA. After removal of 4 bases from V and 6 bases from J, the junction contained 7 bases not matched to a gene. The CDR3 covers 14 residues.

The genes are TRBV4-2 and TRBJ2-3, with TRBD2 matching over 13 bases. This CDR3 contains 18 residues. Germline V gives CDR1 LGHNA, CDR2 YNFKEQ. Losses at the gene ends were 2 bases for V and 2 bases for J; bases not matched to a gene: 7. The CDR3 sequence: CASSQTSGGAIFTDTQYF. Here the CDR3 DNA reads TGTGCCAGCAGCCAAACTAGCGGGGGGGCGATTTTCACAGATACGCAGTATTTT.

The chain has TRBV27 and TRBJ2-1, with 8 bases aligning to TRBD2. With 4 bases clipped from V and 13 bases from J, the junction kept 9 bases outside the gene matches. The CDR3 sequence is 13 residues long. Per the germline V gene, CDR1 is MNHEY and CDR2 is SMNVEV (reference sequence). The CDR3 sequence: CASSSGGARGQFF. In DNA, the CDR3 is TGTGCCAGCAGTTCCGGGGGGGCCCGGGGTCAGTTCTTC.

The chain joins TRBV30 to TRBJ2-7, with D hard to call. V lost 1 base, J lost 5 bases, and 15 bases lay in between. Germline V gives CDR1 GTSNPN, CDR2 SVGIG (reference sequence). The CDR3 is 14 residues long. The DNA for the CDR3 is TGTGCCTGGAGTGGACGACCAGGCTTTAACGAGCAGTACTTC. Protein: CAWSGRPGFNEQYF.

About this clone itself: At one end, the junction sequence differs from germline, possibly due to a read error. The same CDR3 is also encoded by other DNA sequences in this sample. The V and J genes are TRBV7-3 and TRBJ1-1; the match to TRBD1 covers 7 bases. Germline loops: CDR1 SGHTA, CDR2 FQGTGA. The CDR3 runs to 15 residues. CDR3 DNA sequence: TGTGCCAGCAGCTCCCAAGGACAGGCGTTCACTGAAGCCTTCTTT. Residues: CASSSQGQAFTEAFF.

The chain recombines TRBV6-5 with TRBJ1-6; 7 bases map to TRBD1. CDR3 size: 15 residues. V lost 3 bases and J lost 7; bases outside the gene matches: 6. The germline V gene has CDR1 MNHEY and CDR2 SVGAGI. CDR3 protein: CASSYRGPWNSPLHF. Here the CDR3 DNA reads TGTGCCAGCAGTTATAGGGGGCCATGGAATTCACCCCTCCACTTT.

The chain joins TRBV7-3 to TRBJ1-6; D uncertain. Germline V lookup: CDR1 SGHTA, CDR2 FQGTGA. Trimming pared 5 bases from V and 10 bases from J, leaving 15 bases between. This CDR3 region has 14 residues. CDR3: CASSPGGIGSPLHF. CDR3 in DNA: TGTGCCAGCAGCCCAGGAGGGATAGGGTCACCCCTCCACTTT.

The CDR3 DNA follows: TGTGCCAGCAGCCGCCGGACAGGGAACACTGAAGCTTTCTTT. Translated, it gives CASSRRTGNTEAFF. The chain carries TRBV7-8 and TRBJ1-1, with 7 positions matching TRBD1. This CDR3 has 14 residues. Germline loops: CDR1 SGHVS, CDR2 FQNEAQ. The ends lost 5 bases at V and 1 base at J; junction bases unmatched: 4.

The rearrangement joins TRBV7-8 to TRBJ2-1; 12 bases align to TRBD2. The CDR3 totals 19 residues. Looked up from germline, CDR1 is SGHVS and CDR2 is FQNEAQ. V gave up 4 bases and J gave up 8 bases; unmatched junction bases: 18. CDR3 DNA sequence: TGTGCCAGCAGCTCAACAGCCTTACTAGCGGGGGGCCAAGGGGATGAGCAGTTCTTC. Protein sequence: CASSSTALLAGGQGDEQFF. The full variable domain, with the rest looked up from reference TRBV7-8 and TRBJ2-1, is GAGVSQSPRYKVAKRGQDVALRCDPISGHVSLFWYQQALGQGPEFLTYFQNEAQLDKSGLPSDRFFAERPEGSVSTLKIQRTQQEDSAVYLCASSSTALLAGGQGDEQFFGPGTRLTVL.

This clone has just one count. This sequence joins TRBV7-2 and TRBJ2-7, with D perhaps TRBD1 (5 bases). V lost 0 bases and J lost 2, with 11 bases in between. The CDR3 sequence is 15 residues long. Germline CDR1 reads SGHTA; CDR2 reads FQGNSA. CDR3 nucleotide sequence: TGTGCCAGCAGCTTAGCGAAGACAGAGGCCTACGAGCAGTACTTC. The encoded protein is CASSLAKTEAYEQYF.